These 7 T cell receptor beta chains share one sample of origin, sequenced in a study of blood T cell repertoires in COVID-19. TCRdb's copy holds only in-frame clones and misses some; the assay was immunoSEQ multiplex PCR. The sample carries 150,000 to 200,000 clones, over 75% recorded once. Sequencing was done on a sample of peripheral blood. The receptors were sampled from a woman aged 80 or over with acute or convalescent COVID-19.

DNA of the CDR3: TGCGCCAGCAGGGCCCTGAGCGGGAGACACTACAATGAGCAGTTCTTC. Its translation is CASRALSGRHYNEQFF. This chain connects TRBV5-1 to TRBJ2-1; TRBD2 matches 8 bases. Trimming removed 5 bases from V and 3 bases from J; junction bases left unmatched: 10. CDR1 and CDR2 (germline): SGHRS, YFSETQ. This CDR3 has 16 amino acids.

CDR3 sequence: CASSSLRGSAYNEQFF. For the CDR3, the DNA is TGTGCCAGCAGCTCCCTCCGCGGGAGTGCCTACAATGAGCAGTTCTTC. This rearrangement joins TRBV7-9 to TRBJ2-1, with 7 positions matching TRBD2. From germline, CDR1 is SEHNR and CDR2 FQNEAQ (reference sequence). The CDR3 totals 16 residues. The J segment lost 2 bases and the V segment lost 4 bases, leaving 8 bases of the junction unmatched.

The chain couples TRBV9 to TRBJ1-2; D possibly corresponds to TRBD1 (5 bases). The CDR3 has 16 residues. Looked up from germline, CDR1 is SGDLS and CDR2 is YYNGEE. The V end was cut by 3 bases, the J end by 8 bases, with 23 bases between. The CDR3 nucleotides are TGTGCCAGCAGCGCATCTTGGGATCCAGGGCGTACAGGCTACACCTTC. Translated, it gives CASSASWDPGRTGYTF.

The chain employs TRBV3-1 (or the pseudogene TRBV3-2) and TRBJ2-7; 14 bases fit TRBD2. V shed 2 bases, J shed 3 bases, and the junction held 12 bases outside the gene matches. CDR3 size: 19 residues. Germline CDR1 and CDR2: LGHDT and YNNKEL (reference sequence). The CDR3 protein is CASSQRTSGGPSLFYEQYF. The CDR3 DNA is TGTGCCAGCAGCCAAAGGACTAGCGGGGGGCCAAGTCTCTTCTACGAGCAGTACTTC.

The CDR3 sequence: CASRASYEQYF. CDR3 nucleotides: TGTGCCAGCAGGGCTTCCTACGAGCAGTACTTC. The chain employs TRBV6-6 and TRBJ2-7; D gene ambiguous. Germline CDR1 MNHNY, CDR2 SVGAGI (reference sequence). CDR3 length: 11 amino acids. The V end was cut by 6 bases, the J end by 1 base, with 4 bases between.

This chain connects TRBV15 to TRBJ2-7; TRBD2 might be the D (6 bases). The V gene's germline CDR1 is LNHNV and CDR2 YYDKDF (reference sequence). The CDR3 runs to 13 residues. Between the trimmed V and J ends, which lost 5 bases and 6 bases, there was a span of 14 bases. The chain's CDR3 is CATSPRGNREQYF. CDR3 coding DNA: TGTGCCACCAGCCCACGCGGGAACCGCGAGCAGTACTTC.

The V call is TRBV7-2, the J call TRBJ1-5; 7 bases match TRBD1. J gave up 0 bases and V 0 bases, and 5 bases lay outside the gene matches. The V gene's germline CDR1 is SGHTA and CDR2 FQGNSA. The CDR3 has 17 residues. CDR3 residues: CASSLASRGVSNQPQHF. CDR3 coding DNA: TGTGCCAGCAGCTTAGCGAGCAGGGGGGTTAGCAATCAGCCCCAGCATTTT.